These T cell receptor beta chains were read from a single sample in a study of liver allograft versus peripheral blood T cells. Via MiXCR, TCRdb re-called the reads, giving one row per CDR3 protein. The table shows thousands of distinct CDR3 sequences, with about 16% occurring only once. The receptors stem from a human patient who had a liver transplant. Some of the T cells may derive from the graft donor. The CDR3 runs from the conserved cysteine through the conserved F or W. D genes are given only for firm matches. Clone size is stated in some rows and not others, as once, few, many or a class when expanded.

size,D,J,V,CDR3,DNA
-,-,TRBJ1-2,TRBV10-1,CASRMGGRDYGYTF,TGCGCCAGCCGGATGGGGGGGCGCGACTATGGCTACACCTTC
-,-,TRBJ2-1,TRBV7-9,CASGGKASYNEQFF,TGTGCCAGCGGGGGGAAGGCCTCCTACAATGAGCAGTTCTTC
medium-sized,-,TRBJ1-2,TRBV12-3/TRBV12-4,CASSFGYGYTF,TGTGCCAGCAGTTTTGGCTATGGCTACACCTTC
medium-sized,-,TRBJ2-2,TRBV24-1,CATSDFGYTGELFF,TGTGCCACCAGTGATTTTGGTTACACCGGGGAGCTGTTTTTT
few,-,TRBJ2-1,TRBV12-3/TRBV12-4,CASSSSTSGGANEQFF,-
medium-sized,-,TRBJ1-2,TRBV7-9,CASSRAGGLNYGYTF,TGTGCCAGCAGCCGCGCGGGAGGGCTTAACTATGGCTACACCTTC
-,-,TRBJ1-1,TRBV7-9,CASSLDYEAFF,TGTGCCAGCAGCTTAGATTATGAAGCTTTCTTT
large,-,TRBJ1-1,TRBV19,CASSIYGKGAFF,TGTGCCAGTAGTATATATGGCAAGGGGGCTTTCTTT
few,-,TRBJ2-2,TRBV7-9,CATWVGGELFF,TGTGCCACCTGGGTGGGCGGGGAGCTGTTTTTT
medium-sized,-,TRBJ1-2,TRBV5-6,CASSLDGPLKAYGYTF,TGTGCCAGCAGCTTGGACGGACCCCTTAAGGCGTATGGCTACACCTTC
medium-sized,TRBD1,TRBJ1-2,TRBV5-1,CASRAGQVYGYTF,TGCGCCAGCAGGGCGGGACAGGTTTATGGCTACACCTTC
-,TRBD1,TRBJ1-1,TRBV6-1,CASSGDSPTEAFF,TGTGCCAGCAGTGGGGACAGTCCCACTGAAGCTTTCTTT
medium-sized,-,TRBJ2-1,TRBV6-1,CASSDRGSYNEQFF,TGTGCCAGCAGTGACCGCGGTTCCTACAATGAGCAGTTCTTC
medium-sized,-,TRBJ1-2,TRBV29-1,CSVLGSNYGCTF,-
many,TRBD2,TRBJ2-1,TRBV7-9,CASSSFISGGNEQFF,TGTGCCAGCAGCTCGTTTATTAGCGGGGGCAATGAGCAGTTCTTC
medium-sized,-,TRBJ1-2,TRBV19,CASTPGPPSPNYGYTF,TGTGCCAGTACCCCCGGGCCTCCCTCCCCTAACTATGGCTACACCTTC
medium-sized,-,TRBJ1-1,TRBV30,CASGSGNTEAFF,TGTGCCTCCGGATCGGGGAACACTGAAGCTTTCTTT
medium-sized,TRBD1,TRBJ1-4,TRBV6-1,CATGTGGREKLFF,TGTGCCACGGGGACAGGGGGCAGAGAAAAACTGTTTTTT
many,-,TRBJ1-1,TRBV5-4,CASSWAGTEAFF,TGTGCCAGCAGCTGGGCGGGCACTGAAGCTTTCTTT
medium-sized,-,TRBJ1-4,TRBV3-1,CASSQDWGRANEKLFF,TGTGCCAGCAGCCAAGATTGGGGTCGGGCTAATGAAAAACTGTTTTTT
medium-sized,-,TRBJ1-1,TRBV19,CASSIGPTSNTEAFF,TGTGCCAGTAGTATAGGACCGACGTCGAACACTGAAGCTTTCTTT
medium-sized,-,TRBJ1-1,TRBV10-3,CAIRDSEATEAFF,TGTGCCATCAGGGATTCCGAAGCGACTGAAGCTTTCTTT
medium-sized,TRBD2,TRBJ2-7,TRBV12-3/TRBV12-4,CASSLSSGGYEQYF,TGTGCCAGCAGTTTGTCCAGCGGGGGTTACGAGCAGTACTTC
large,-,TRBJ1-2,TRBV9,CASSVGAESNYGYTF,TGTGCCAGCAGCGTAGGGGCAGAATCTAACTATGGCTACACCTTC
medium-sized,-,TRBJ1-5,TRBV6-2/TRBV6-3,CASSSTLEGQPQHF,TGTGCCAGCAGCTCAACCCTCGAGGGACAGCCCCAGCATTTT
-,TRBD2,TRBJ2-2,TRBV6-6,CASSYKAGGKGTGELFF,TGTGCCAGCAGTTACAAGGCGGGGGGGAAGGGTACCGGGGAGCTGTTTTTT
medium-sized,TRBD1,TRBJ2-1,TRBV7-9,CASILGGRNEQFF,TGTGCCAGCATCCTAGGGGGCAGGAATGAGCAGTTCTTC
-,-,TRBJ1-1,TRBV12-3/TRBV12-4,CASSLGAEAFF,TGTGCCAGCAGTTTAGGGGCAGAAGCTTTCTTT
medium-sized,-,TRBJ1-5,TRBV15,CATSSIEGQPQHF,TGTGCCACCAGCAGTATAGAGGGGCAGCCCCAGCATTTT
-,-,TRBJ2-7,TRBV10-3,CASLEGRVYEQYF,TGTGCCAGCCTTGAGGGCAGGGTCTACGAGCAGTACTTC
large,-,TRBJ2-3,TRBV19,CASSPRDRFTDTQYF,TGTGCCAGTAGTCCGCGGGATCGCTTCACAGATACGCAGTATTTT
few,-,TRBJ2-1,TRBV12-3/TRBV12-4,CASSRLDGYNEQFF,TGTGCCAGCAGTCGGCTGGACGGCTACAATGAGCAGTTCTTC
medium-sized,-,TRBJ1-2,TRBV12-3/TRBV12-4,CASSLALQTGGYGYTF,TGTGCCAGCAGTTTAGCCCTACAAACCGGCGGCTATGGCTACACCTTC
medium-sized,TRBD1,TRBJ1-1,TRBV9,CASSPTGGADTEAFF,TGTGCCAGCAGCCCAACAGGGGGCGCGGACACTGAAGCTTTCTTT
large,-,TRBJ1-4,TRBV6-6,CASSPSTEKLFF,TGTGCCAGCAGTCCGAGTACTGAAAAACTGTTTTTT
few,-,TRBJ1-4,TRBV2,CASRAGARREKLFF,TGTGCCAGCAGAGCAGGGGCGCGAAGGGAAAAACTGTTTTTT
-,TRBD1,TRBJ1-1,TRBV2,CASRDRGVGTEAFF,TGTGCCAGCAGAGACAGGGGCGTCGGGACTGAAGCTTTCTTT
large,-,TRBJ1-6,TRBV27,CASSMRDKALHF,TGTGCCAGCAGTATGAGGGACAAGGCCCTCCACTTT
-,-,TRBJ2-3,TRBV10-3,CASHGGEGAHGTDTQYF,TGTGCCAGTCACGGGGGAGAGGGGGCCCATGGCACAGATACGCAGTATTTT
many,-,TRBJ1-1,TRBV6-5,CASRQGTGTEAFF,TGTGCCAGCAGGCAGGGGACGGGCACTGAAGCTTTCTTT
medium-sized,-,TRBJ1-1,TRBV12-3/TRBV12-4,CASSLIRLGDTEAFF,TGTGCCAGCAGTTTAATCAGGCTTGGAGACACTGAAGCTTTCTTT
-,TRBD1,TRBJ2-2,TRBV12-3/TRBV12-4,CASSLQGRTGELFF,TGTGCCAGCAGCCTACAGGGGCGAACCGGGGAGCTGTTTTTT
large,-,TRBJ1-2,TRBV6-1,CASSYITVPNYGYTF,TGTGCCAGCAGTTACATAACGGTTCCTAACTATGGCTACACCTTC
-,-,TRBJ2-7,TRBV2,CTSSAIDSYEQYF,TGTACCAGCAGCGCAATAGATTCCTACGAGCAGTACTTC
-,-,TRBJ1-1,TRBV7-2,CASSYADGPNTEAFF,TGTGCCAGCAGCTACGCCGACGGCCCAAACACTGAAGCTTTCTTT